This TCR beta chain appears in the sequencing data of a study of blood T cell repertoires in COVID-19. Study-wide context: There were acute and convalescent COVID-19 samples, and they came from the United States, Italy and Spain. T cells, B-cell-depleted T cells, or PBMCs provided the cDNA or gDNA that served as material.

All enrollees were roughly 18 to 95 years old and from 20 to 25 US areas. Donors in Cohort 3 who had recovered were those with two negative PCRs, healthcare professional clearance, or resolution of their symptoms. This clone was counted once. The CDR3 spans 13 residues. With V trimmed by 4 bases and J by 10 bases, 7 bases remained unmatched. CDR1 and CDR2 from the germline V gene are LGHDT and YNNKEL (reference sequence). TCRdb keeps only in-frame clones here, not all; method: immunoSEQ multiplex PCR. The repertoire consists of approximately 490,000 clones, with 87% occurring once and the leading ten covering 0.7%.

Material for sequencing was PBMCs or T cells enriched from blood (not recorded which). The TCR was taken from a woman younger than 30 who had recovered from COVID-19. The J gene is TRBJ2-1, the V gene TRBV3-1 (or the pseudogene TRBV3-2), with TRBD2 matching 7 bases. The CDR3 nucleotides read TGTGCCAGCAGCCCCATGGGGGGGGGAGAGCAGTTCTTC. Its translation is CASSPMGGGEQFF.